This T cell receptor (beta chain) was found in a study of blood T cell repertoires in COVID-19. Study-level background: In each case, the material was cDNA or gDNA derived from T cells, B-cell-depleted T cells, or PBMCs.

Method: immunoSEQ multiplex PCR; TCRdb's copy keeps in-frame clones and lacks some. Here the sample spans tens of thousands of clones, 65% to 90% being singletons. The V gene's germline CDR1 is KGHSH and CDR2 LQKENI. This CDR3 contains 15 residues. V lost 4 bases, J lost 3 bases, and 6 bases stayed unmatched. The sample consisted of peripheral blood. The origin of this receptor is a man aged 45-65 years with COVID-19, enrolled during active disease. The chain combines TRBV18 with TRBJ1-1; 9 bases are shared with TRBD1. CDR3 DNA sequence: TGTGCCAGCTCACAACCGACAGGGGGGGACACTGAAGCTTTCTTT. Its protein product is CASSQPTGGDTEAFF.